Detailed here is one T cell receptor (beta chain). This sample is drawn from a study of blood T cell repertoires in COVID-19. This CDR3 has 15 residues. V lost 1 base to trimming and J lost 5 bases, with 12 bases between them. From germline, CDR1 is LGHNT and CDR2 FRNRAP. Some clones are missing from TCRdb's copy, which holds only in-frame ones; the method was immunoSEQ multiplex PCR. The data hold 150,000 to 200,000 clones, with 70% to 90% observed a single time. The rearrangement joins TRBV12-5 to TRBJ2-1; tentative D call: TRBD1 (5 bases). This TCR was sampled from a woman aged 25-40 years with acute or convalescent COVID-19. Sequencing was carried out using peripheral blood. DNA of the CDR3: TGTGCTAGTGGTTTGGCTCTGACAGAAAACAATGAGCAGTTCTTC. Translating gives CASGLALTENNEQFF.